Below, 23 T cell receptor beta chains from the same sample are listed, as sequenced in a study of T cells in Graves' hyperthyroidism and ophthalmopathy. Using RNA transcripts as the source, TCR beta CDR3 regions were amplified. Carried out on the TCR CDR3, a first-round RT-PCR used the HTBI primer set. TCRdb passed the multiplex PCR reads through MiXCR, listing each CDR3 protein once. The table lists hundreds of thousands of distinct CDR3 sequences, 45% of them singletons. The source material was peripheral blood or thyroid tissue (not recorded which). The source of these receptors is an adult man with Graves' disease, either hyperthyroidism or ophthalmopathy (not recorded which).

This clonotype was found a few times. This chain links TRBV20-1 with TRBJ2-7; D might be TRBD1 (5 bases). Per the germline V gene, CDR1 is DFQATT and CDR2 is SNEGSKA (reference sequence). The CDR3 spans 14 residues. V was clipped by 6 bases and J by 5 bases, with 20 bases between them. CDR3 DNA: TGCAGTGCCCAGGGAACAGGCTCACTGCACGAGCAGTACTTC. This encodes CSAQGTGSLHEQYF.

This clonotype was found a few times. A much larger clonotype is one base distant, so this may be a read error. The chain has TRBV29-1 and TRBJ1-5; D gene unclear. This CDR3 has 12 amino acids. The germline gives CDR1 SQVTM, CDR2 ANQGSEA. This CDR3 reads CNVAEGNQPQHF. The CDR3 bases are TGCAACGTTGCCGAGGGCAATCAGCCCCAGCATTTT.

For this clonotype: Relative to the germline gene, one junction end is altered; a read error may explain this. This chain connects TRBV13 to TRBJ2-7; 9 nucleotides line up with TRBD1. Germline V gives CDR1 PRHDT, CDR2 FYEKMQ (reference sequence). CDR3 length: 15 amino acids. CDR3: CASSQVGQGVYEQYF. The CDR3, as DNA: TGCGCCAGCAGCCAAGTGGGACAGGGCGTCTACGAGCAGTACTTC.

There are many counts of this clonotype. The CDR3 loop is CASSWDSNTGELFF. The CDR3 coding sequence is TGTGCCAGCAGCTGGGACTCGAACACCGGGGAGCTGTTTTTT. The chain is built from TRBV7-9 and TRBJ2-2; a possible D gene is TRBD2 (6 bases). V was shortened by 4 bases and J by 0 bases, with 6 bases between the two germline ends. The CDR3 runs to 14 residues. Looked up from germline, CDR1 is SEHNR and CDR2 is FQNEAQ (reference sequence).

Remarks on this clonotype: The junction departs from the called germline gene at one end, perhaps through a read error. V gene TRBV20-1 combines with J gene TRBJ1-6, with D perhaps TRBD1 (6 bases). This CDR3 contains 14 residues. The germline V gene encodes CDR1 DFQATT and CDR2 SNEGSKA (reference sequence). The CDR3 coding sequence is TGCAGTGGGACGACAGGAAACTATAATTCATCCCTCCACTTT. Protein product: CSGTTGNYNSSLHF.

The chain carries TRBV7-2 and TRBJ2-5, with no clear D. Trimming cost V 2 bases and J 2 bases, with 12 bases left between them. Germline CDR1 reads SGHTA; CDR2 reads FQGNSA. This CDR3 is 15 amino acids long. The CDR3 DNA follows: TGTGCCAGCAGCTTATATTCGGGCGGACAAGAGACCCAGTACTTC. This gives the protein CASSLYSGGQETQYF.

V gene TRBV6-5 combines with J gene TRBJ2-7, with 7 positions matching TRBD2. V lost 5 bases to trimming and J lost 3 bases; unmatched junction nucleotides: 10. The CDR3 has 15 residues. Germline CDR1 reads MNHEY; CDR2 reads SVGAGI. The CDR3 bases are TGTGCCAGCAGTCGAAAGCGGGGTGACTACTACGAGCAGTACTTC. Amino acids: CASSRKRGDYYEQYF.

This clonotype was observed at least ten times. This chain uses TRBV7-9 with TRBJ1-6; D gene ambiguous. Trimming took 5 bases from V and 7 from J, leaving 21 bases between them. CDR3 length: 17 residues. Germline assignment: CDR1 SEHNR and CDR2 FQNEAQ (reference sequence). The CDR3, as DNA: TGTGCCAGCAGCCAACCCCCGGGAAACGGAAGAAATTCACCCCTCCACTTT. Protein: CASSQPPGNGRNSPLHF.

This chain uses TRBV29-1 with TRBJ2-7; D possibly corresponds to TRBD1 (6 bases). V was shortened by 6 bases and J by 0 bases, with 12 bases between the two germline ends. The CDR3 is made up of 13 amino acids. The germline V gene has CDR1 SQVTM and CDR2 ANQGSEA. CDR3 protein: CSVSPDSSYEQYF. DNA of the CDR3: TGCAGCGTCAGTCCGGACAGCTCCTACGAGCAGTACTTC.

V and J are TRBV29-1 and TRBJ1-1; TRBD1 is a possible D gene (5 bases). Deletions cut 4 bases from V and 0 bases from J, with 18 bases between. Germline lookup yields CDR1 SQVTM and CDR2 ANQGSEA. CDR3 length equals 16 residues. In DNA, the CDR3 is TGCAGCGTTGGAAAAGGAGCAGAGGGACTGAACACTGAAGCTTTCTTT. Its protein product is CSVGKGAEGLNTEAFF.

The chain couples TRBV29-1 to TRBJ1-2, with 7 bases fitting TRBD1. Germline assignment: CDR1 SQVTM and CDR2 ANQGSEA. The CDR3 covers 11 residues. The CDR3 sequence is CRSDRVDGYTF. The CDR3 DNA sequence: TGCAGATCTGACAGGGTAGATGGCTACACCTTC.

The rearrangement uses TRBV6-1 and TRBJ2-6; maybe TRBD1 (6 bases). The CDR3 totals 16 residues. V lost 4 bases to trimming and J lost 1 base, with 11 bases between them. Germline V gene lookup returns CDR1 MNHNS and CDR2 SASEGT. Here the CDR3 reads CASSATDRSGANVLTF. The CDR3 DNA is TGTGCCAGCAGTGCGACAGACAGGTCTGGGGCCAACGTCCTGACTTTC.

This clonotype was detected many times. The CDR3 loop is CASSYMNTEAFF. The DNA for the CDR3 is TGTGCCAGCAGTTACATGAACACTGAAGCTTTCTTT. The V gene is TRBV12-3 or TRBV12-4, the J gene TRBJ1-1; no firm D call. V lost 4 bases, J lost 0 bases, and 3 bases lay in between. CDR3 length equals 12 residues.

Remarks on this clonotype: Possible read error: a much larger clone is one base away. CDR3 bases: TGTGCCACCAGCAGAGAACGAGGAGGCGATGAAAAACTGTTTTTT. It yields the protein CATSRERGGDEKLFF. V usage is TRBV15 and J usage is TRBJ1-4; D ambiguous. Germline V gene data show CDR1 as LNHNV and CDR2 as YYDKDF (reference sequence). V lost 0 bases to trimming and J lost 6 bases, with 11 bases between them. The CDR3 has 15 residues.

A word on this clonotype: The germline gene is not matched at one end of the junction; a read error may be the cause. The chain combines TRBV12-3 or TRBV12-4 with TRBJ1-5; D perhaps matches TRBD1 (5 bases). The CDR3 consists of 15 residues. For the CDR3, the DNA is TGTGCCATCAGTACGACAGTAGGGAGCAATCAGCCCCAGCATTTT. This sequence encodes CAISTTVGSNQPQHF.

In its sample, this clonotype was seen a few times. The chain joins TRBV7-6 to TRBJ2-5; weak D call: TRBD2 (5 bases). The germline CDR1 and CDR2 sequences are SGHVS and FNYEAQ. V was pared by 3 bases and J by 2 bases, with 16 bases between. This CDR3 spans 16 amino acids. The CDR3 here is CASSLVAVSGQETQYF. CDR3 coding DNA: TGTGCCAGCAGCTTGGTCGCTGTCTCGGGGCAAGAGACCCAGTACTTC.

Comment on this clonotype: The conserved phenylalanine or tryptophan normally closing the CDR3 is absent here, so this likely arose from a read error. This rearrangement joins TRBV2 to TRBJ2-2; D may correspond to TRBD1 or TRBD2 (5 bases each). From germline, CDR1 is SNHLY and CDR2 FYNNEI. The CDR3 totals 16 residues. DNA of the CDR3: TGCGCCAGCAGCTTGGGGCAGGGAGCAGGAACCGGGGAGCTGTTTCTT. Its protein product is CASSLGQGAGTGELFL.

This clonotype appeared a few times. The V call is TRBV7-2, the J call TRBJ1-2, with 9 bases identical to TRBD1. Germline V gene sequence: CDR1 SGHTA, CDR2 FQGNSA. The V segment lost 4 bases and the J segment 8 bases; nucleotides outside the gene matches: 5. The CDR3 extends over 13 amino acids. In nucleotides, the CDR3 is TGTGCCAGCAGCTCCTGGGACAGGGACGGCTACACCTTC. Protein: CASSSWDRDGYTF.

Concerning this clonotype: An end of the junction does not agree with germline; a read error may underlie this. This CDR3 reads CASSLRQTYNYGHTF. The CDR3 coding sequence is TGTGCCAGCAGCTTACGACAGACCTACAACTATGGCCACACCTTC. The rearrangement links TRBV7-9 to TRBJ1-2, with D possibly matching TRBD1 (5 bases). Germline values: CDR1 SEHNR, CDR2 FQNEAQ (reference sequence). This CDR3 comprises 15 residues. The full variable domain, in which reference TRBV7-9 and TRBJ1-2 provide the parts outside the CDR3, is DTGVSQNPRHKITKRGQNVTFRCDPISEHNRLYWYRQTLGQGPEFLTYFQNEAQLEKSRLLSDRFSAERPKGSFSTLEIQRTEQGDSAMYLCASSLRQTYNYGHTFGSGTRLTVV.

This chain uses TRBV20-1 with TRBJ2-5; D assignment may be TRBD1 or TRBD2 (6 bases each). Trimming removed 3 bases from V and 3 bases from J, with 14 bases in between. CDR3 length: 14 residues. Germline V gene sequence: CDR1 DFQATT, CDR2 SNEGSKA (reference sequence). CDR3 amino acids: CSASWGAQKETQYF. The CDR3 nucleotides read TGCAGTGCTAGCTGGGGGGCCCAAAAAGAGACCCAGTACTTC.

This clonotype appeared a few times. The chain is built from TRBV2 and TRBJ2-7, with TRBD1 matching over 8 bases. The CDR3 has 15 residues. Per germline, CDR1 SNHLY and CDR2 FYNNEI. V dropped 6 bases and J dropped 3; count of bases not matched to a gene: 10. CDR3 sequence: CASSQGQGGDYEQYF. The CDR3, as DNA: TGTGCCAGCAGCCAAGGACAGGGAGGCGACTACGAGCAGTACTTC.

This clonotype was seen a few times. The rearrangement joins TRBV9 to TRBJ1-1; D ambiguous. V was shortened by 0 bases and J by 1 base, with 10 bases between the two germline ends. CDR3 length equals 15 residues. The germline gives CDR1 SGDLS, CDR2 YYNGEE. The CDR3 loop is CASSVGSLANTEAFF. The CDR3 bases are TGTGCCAGCAGCGTAGGATCTCTCGCGAACACTGAAGCTTTCTTT.

CDR3 sequence reads: CASSFKTLPEQYF. CDR3 nucleotides: TGTGCCAGCAGCTTTAAAACATTGCCCGAGCAGTACTTC. The chain has TRBV7-9 and TRBJ2-7; D unclear. The V gene's germline CDR1 is SEHNR and CDR2 FQNEAQ (reference sequence). CDR3 size: 13 residues. The V end was cut by 3 bases, the J end by 6 bases, with 12 bases between.